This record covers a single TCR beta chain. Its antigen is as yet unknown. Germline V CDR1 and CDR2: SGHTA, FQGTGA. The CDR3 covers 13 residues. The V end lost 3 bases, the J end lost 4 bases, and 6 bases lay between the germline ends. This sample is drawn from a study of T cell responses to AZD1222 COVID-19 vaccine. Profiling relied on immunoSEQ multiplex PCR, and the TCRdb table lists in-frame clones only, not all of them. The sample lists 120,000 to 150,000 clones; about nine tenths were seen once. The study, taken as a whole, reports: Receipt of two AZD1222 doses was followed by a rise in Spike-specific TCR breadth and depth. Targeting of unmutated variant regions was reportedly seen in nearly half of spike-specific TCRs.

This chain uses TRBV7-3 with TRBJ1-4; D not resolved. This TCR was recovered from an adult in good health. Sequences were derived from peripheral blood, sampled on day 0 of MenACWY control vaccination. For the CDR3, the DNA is TGTGCCAGCAGCTTTGGCGTTAATGAAAAACTGTTTTTT. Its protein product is CASSFGVNEKLFF.